This TCR beta chain was captured in a study of T cells after yellow fever vaccination. A single record per CDR3 protein comes from TCRdb applying MiXCR to the 5' RACE reads. The sample includes about 170,000 distinct CDR3 sequences, 9.5% to 11% of them seen just once. CDR3 size: 12 residues. The V gene's germline CDR1 is MNHEY and CDR2 SVGEGT. V shed 6 bases and J shed 6 bases, with 12 bases lying between them. The rearrangement joins TRBV6-2 or TRBV6-3 to TRBJ2-7; D unclear. This sequence was found in a man between 18 and 29 years old who received the YFV17D yellow fever vaccine. Sequences were derived from CD8+ T cells sorted from PBMCs, sampled 15 days after the yellow fever booster vaccination. CDR3 in DNA: TGTGCCAGCAGCCCCCCACGCGGCGAGCAGTACGTC. Its translation: CASSPPRGEQYV.